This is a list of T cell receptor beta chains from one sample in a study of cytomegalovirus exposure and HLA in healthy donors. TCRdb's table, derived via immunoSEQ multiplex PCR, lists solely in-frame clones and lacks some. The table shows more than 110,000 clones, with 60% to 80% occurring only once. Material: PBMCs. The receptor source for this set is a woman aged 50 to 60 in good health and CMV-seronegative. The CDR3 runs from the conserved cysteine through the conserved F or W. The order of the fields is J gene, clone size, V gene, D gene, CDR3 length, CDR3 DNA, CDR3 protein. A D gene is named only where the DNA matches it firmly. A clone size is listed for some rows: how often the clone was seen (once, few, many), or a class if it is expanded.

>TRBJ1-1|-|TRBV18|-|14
TGTGCCAGCTCACCAAGAGGGGGACCTCCTGAAGCTTTCTTT
CASSPRGGPPEAFF
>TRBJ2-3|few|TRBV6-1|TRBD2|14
TGTGCCACCGCAGGACTAGAAGGCGCAGATACGCAGTATTTT
CATAGLEGADTQYF
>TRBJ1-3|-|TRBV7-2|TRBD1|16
TGTGCCAGCAGCCTGACAGGGGGAAACTCTGGAAACACCATATATTTT
CASSLTGGNSGNTIYF
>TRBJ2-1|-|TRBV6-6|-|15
TGTGCCAGCAGTTACGGGTACAGCATCTACAATGAGCAGTTCTTC
CASSYGYSIYNEQFF
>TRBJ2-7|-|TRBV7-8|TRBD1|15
TGTGCCAGCAGCGATCGACAGGGGGCGGCTGGCGAGCAGTACTTC
CASSDRQGAAGEQYF
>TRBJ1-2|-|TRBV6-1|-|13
TGTGCCAGCAGTGAACGGGGGATGAGCGGCTACACCTTC
CASSERGMSGYTF
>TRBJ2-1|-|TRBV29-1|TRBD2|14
TGCAGCGCCAACCCTAGCGGGGGGGCCAGTGAGCAGTTCTTC
CSANPSGGASEQFF
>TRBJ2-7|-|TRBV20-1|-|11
TGCAGTGCTTCGGACAGCTACGAGCAGTACTTC
CSASDSYEQYF
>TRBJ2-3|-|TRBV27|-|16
TGTGCCAGCAGTCCCACGGACTCGAAGCTGGGAGATACGCAGTATTTT
CASSPTDSKLGDTQYF
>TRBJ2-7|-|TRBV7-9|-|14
TGTGCCAGCAGCTTAGATCTCAGGTCCTACGAGCAGTACTTC
CASSLDLRSYEQYF
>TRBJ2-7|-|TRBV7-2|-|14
TGTGCCAGCAGCCTAAGACCGGGGGTCGGGGAGCAGTACTTC
CASSLRPGVGEQYF
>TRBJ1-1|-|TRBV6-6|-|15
TGTGCCAGCAGTTACACCCAGGGTGGGAACACTGAAGCTTTCTTT
CASSYTQGGNTEAFF
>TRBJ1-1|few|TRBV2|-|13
TGTGCCAGCAGGAACGAGCCTAACACTGAAGCTTTCTTT
CASRNEPNTEAFF
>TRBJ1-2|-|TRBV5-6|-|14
TGTGCCAGCAGCCCGCCCGGGAATAACTATGGCTACACCTTC
CASSPPGNNYGYTF
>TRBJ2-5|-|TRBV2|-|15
TGTGCCAGCAGTGAAGCAATCGGACTCCAAGAGACCCAGTACTTC
CASSEAIGLQETQYF